The next 16 T cell receptor beta chains were all read from a single sample in a study of blood T cell repertoires in COVID-19. The table came from immunoSEQ multiplex PCR; TCRdb's copy has only in-frame clones and leaves some out. This sample has approximately 92,000 clones; just under 85% occur once, and the top ten carry 3.4%. The sequencing input was peripheral blood. The origin of the receptors is a man in his forties or fifties with acute or convalescent COVID-19.

This clone appeared once. V gene TRBV2 combines with J gene TRBJ1-2; D unclear. The CDR3 is made up of 13 amino acids. The germline V gene encodes CDR1 SNHLY and CDR2 FYNNEI. The ends were cut back, 11 bases at V and 1 base at J, with 14 bases in the middle. CDR3 DNA: TGTGCCGTCGGGAGGGTTAGTAACTATGGCTACACCTTC. Protein: CAVGRVSNYGYTF.

Here the CDR3 reads CASSPTGGRSYEQYF. In DNA form, the CDR3 reads TGTGCCAGCAGTCCTACGGGGGGCCGCTCCTACGAGCAGTACTTC. The gene calls are TRBV5-4 and TRBJ2-7, with D maybe TRBD2 (7 bases). The V gene lost 5 bases and the J gene lost 0 bases, with 15 bases spanning the gap. The CDR3 contains 15 residues. Germline V CDR1 and CDR2: SGHNT, YYREEE (reference sequence).

The chain is built from TRBV9 and TRBJ2-3; 10 nucleotides line up with TRBD2. V was clipped by 4 bases and J by 3 bases; unmatched bases: 8. The CDR3 length is 16 residues. Germline V CDR1 and CDR2: SGDLS, YYNGEE. The CDR3 coding sequence is TGTGCCAGCAGCTGGCCGGGACTAGCGACAACAGATACGCAGTATTTT. Its translation is CASSWPGLATTDTQYF.

The chain employs TRBV6-5 and TRBJ1-5; D is undetermined. This CDR3 has 12 amino acids. Germline CDR1 MNHEY, CDR2 SVGAGI. V shed 2 bases and J shed 4 bases, with 3 bases lying between them. The CDR3 is CASSYRNQPQHF. The CDR3 DNA follows: TGTGCCAGCAGTTACCGGAATCAGCCCCAGCATTTT.

This clone was seen a single time. The chain is built from TRBV29-1 and TRBJ1-2; tentative D call: TRBD1 (6 bases). Germline loops: CDR1 SQVTM, CDR2 ANQGSEA. V shed 4 bases and J shed 2 bases, with 11 bases lying between them. The CDR3 has 13 residues. This CDR3 is CSVGVGGNYGYTF. CDR3 sequence (DNA): TGCAGCGTTGGCGTAGGGGGAAACTATGGCTACACCTTC.

This clone was detected only a few times. The genes are TRBV6-6 and TRBJ1-5; maybe TRBD1 (5 bases). V shed 1 base and J shed 2 bases, with 12 bases lying between them. Germline V lookup: CDR1 MNHNY, CDR2 SVGAGI (reference sequence). The CDR3 has 16 amino acids. The CDR3 loop is CASSYLGGGGNQPQHF. CDR3 DNA: TGTGCCAGCAGTTACTTGGGGGGTGGAGGCAATCAGCCCCAGCATTTT.

V gene TRBV11-2 combines with J gene TRBJ2-7; the match to TRBD1 covers 11 bases. Germline V CDR1 and CDR2: SGHAT, FQNNGV. V dropped 4 bases and J dropped 5; count of bases not matched to a gene: 1. This CDR3 has 13 residues. The CDR3 is CASSWTGGDEQYF. The CDR3 bases are TGTGCCAGCAGCTGGACAGGGGGCGACGAGCAGTACTTC.

The chain employs TRBV7-2 and TRBJ2-5, with a possible D match to TRBD1 (5 bases). CDR1 is SGHTA and CDR2 is FQGNSA in the germline V gene. Trimming left V 2 bases short and J 5 bases short, with 18 bases between. This CDR3 region has 16 residues. CDR3 residues: CASSLNPPGSGETQYF. The DNA of the CDR3 is TGTGCCAGCAGCTTAAATCCCCCAGGGTCTGGGGAGACCCAGTACTTC.

The chain carries TRBV7-6 and TRBJ2-3; 7 positions agree with TRBD1. This CDR3 contains 16 residues. Germline V gene sequence: CDR1 SGHVS, CDR2 FNYEAQ. Trimming took 1 base from V and 0 from J; bases not matched to a gene: 4. Written as DNA, the CDR3 is TGTGCCAGCAGCTTAGGTACGGGACAGAGCACAGATACGCAGTATTTT. Protein sequence: CASSLGTGQSTDTQYF.

The chain recombines TRBV19 with TRBJ1-1; D not resolved. Germline lookup yields CDR1 LNHDA and CDR2 SQIVND (reference sequence). The germline V and J ends were trimmed by 2 bases and 2 bases, with 9 bases remaining between them. The CDR3 consists of 14 residues. CDR3 protein: CASSITQKNTEAFF. CDR3 coding DNA: TGTGCCAGTAGTATAACCCAGAAAAACACTGAAGCTTTCTTT.

This chain links TRBV2 with TRBJ2-6; 7 bases align to TRBD1. The CDR3 is 19 residues long. Germline V gene sequence: CDR1 SNHLY, CDR2 FYNNEI. Trimming removed 2 bases from V and 0 bases from J; junction bases left unmatched: 10. CDR3 sequence reads: CASSEPYRDRHSGANVLTF. DNA of the CDR3: TGTGCCAGCAGTGAACCTTATAGGGACAGACACTCTGGGGCCAACGTCCTGACTTTC.

The chain carries TRBV30 and TRBJ1-4, with TRBD1 as a possible D gene (5 bases). Germline loops: CDR1 GTSNPN, CDR2 SVGIG (reference sequence). Trimming removed 1 base at V and 0 bases at J, with 9 bases between. This CDR3 is built from 15 residues. The CDR3 spells CAWSDGGTTNEKLFF. The CDR3 DNA reads as TGTGCCTGGAGTGACGGGGGAACAACTAATGAAAAACTGTTTTTT.

V gene TRBV5-4 combines with J gene TRBJ1-4; D unresolved. The CDR3 has 14 residues. CDR1 is SGHNT, CDR2 YYREEE, per germline (reference sequence). V lost 2 bases and J lost 4, with 9 bases in between. The CDR3 DNA sequence: TGTGCCAGCAGCTTTGAGAGGATTAATGAAAAACTGTTTTTT. It codes for CASSFERINEKLFF.

V is TRBV9 and J is TRBJ2-5, with 8 bases aligning to TRBD1. Germline CDR1 SGDLS, CDR2 YYNGEE. J gave up 7 bases and V 4 bases, and 15 bases lay outside the gene matches. The CDR3 has 16 residues. CDR3 DNA sequence: TGTGCCAGCAGCCGCGCTACGTGGACAGGGTCTGGGACCCAGTACTTC. It codes for CASSRATWTGSGTQYF.

The rearrangement links TRBV7-9 to TRBJ1-2; 9 bases are shared with TRBD1. The germline V gene has CDR1 SEHNR and CDR2 FQNEAQ (reference sequence). The length of the CDR3 is 14 residues. Germline trimming cut 3 bases from V and 6 bases from J; bases unmatched to any gene: 5. CDR3 amino acids: CASSFGQGPDGYTF. For the CDR3, the DNA is TGTGCCAGCAGCTTTGGACAGGGGCCGGATGGCTACACCTTC.

V usage is TRBV29-1 and J usage is TRBJ2-1; no definite D call. CDR3 size: 11 residues. Germline CDR1 SQVTM, CDR2 ANQGSEA. V lost 7 bases, J lost 0 bases, and 4 bases lay in between. CDR3 coding DNA: TGCAGCGCTCACTCCTACAATGAGCAGTTCTTC. It is translated as CSAHSYNEQFF.